This note documents a single T cell receptor (beta chain) sequence. The antigen remains undetermined. These data are taken from a study of T cell repertoires in cytomegalovirus infection. Overall study: Indicated by public TCR beta signatures were CMV infection and matching HLA type. Study-level results: Carriers of CMV and the relevant HLA type were discriminated by public TCR beta frequency. CMV-specific TCR beta clonotypes restricted by HLA-C dominated the ex vivo response.

TCRdb called the reads again in MiXCR, with one record for every CDR3 protein. The sample holds 830,000 or so distinct CDR3 sequences, 30% to 35% seen once. Germline CDR1 and CDR2: SGHNT and YYREEE (reference sequence). J was trimmed by 3 bases and V by 2 bases; bases with no gene match: 5. The CDR3 length is 15 residues. The source is a human donor in good health (CMV status not recorded). Some clones in this sample may be carry-over from other donors' samples. The J gene is TRBJ2-3, the V gene TRBV5-4; 8 nucleotides line up with TRBD2. The source material was cultured CD8+ T cells from PBMCs, sampled from culture after CMV antigen stimulation. The CDR3 sequence is CASSFSASGTDTQYF. In DNA form, the CDR3 reads TGTGCCAGCAGCTTTTCCGCTAGCGGGACAGATACGCAGTATTTT.